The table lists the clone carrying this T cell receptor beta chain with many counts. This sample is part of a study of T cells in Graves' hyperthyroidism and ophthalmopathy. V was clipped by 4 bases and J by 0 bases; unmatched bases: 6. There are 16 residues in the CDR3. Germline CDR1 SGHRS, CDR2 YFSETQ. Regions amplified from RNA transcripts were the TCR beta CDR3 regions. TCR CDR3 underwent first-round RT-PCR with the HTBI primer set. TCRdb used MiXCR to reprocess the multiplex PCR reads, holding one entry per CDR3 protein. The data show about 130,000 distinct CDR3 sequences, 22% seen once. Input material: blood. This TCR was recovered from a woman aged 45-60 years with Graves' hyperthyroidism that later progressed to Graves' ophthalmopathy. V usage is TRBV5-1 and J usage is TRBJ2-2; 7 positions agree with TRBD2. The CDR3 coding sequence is TGCGCCAGCAGCCGATTCCTAGCGGCGAACACCGGGGAGCTGTTTTTT. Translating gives CASSRFLAANTGELFF.